The 31 T cell receptor beta chains listed next were all sequenced from one sample in a study of T cell repertoires in cytomegalovirus infection. MiXCR, run by TCRdb on the reads, gives a single entry per CDR3 protein. The sample carries 830,000 or so distinct CDR3 sequences, 30% to 35% recorded once. Antigens of these TCRs are unknown. Sequences were derived from cultured CD8+ T cells from PBMCs, sampled from culture after CMV antigen stimulation. Every receptor here comes from a human donor in good health (CMV status not recorded). Some clones in this sample may be carry-over from other donors' samples.

This clonotype was detected a few times. The J gene is TRBJ1-2, the V gene TRBV7-2; TRBD1 aligns across 9 bases. CDR1 and CDR2 (germline): SGHTA, FQGNSA. V was pared by 5 bases and J by 8 bases, with 15 bases of the junction left unmatched. The CDR3 runs to 16 residues. CDR3 bases: TGTGCCAGCAGCCCCACTTTCCGGGACAGGGTAAGAGGCTACACCTTC. It translates to CASSPTFRDRVRGYTF.

This clonotype was counted between two and nine times. The chain carries TRBV28 and TRBJ2-3; TRBD1 matches at 11 bases. Germline V gives CDR1 MDHEN, CDR2 SYDVKM. There are 18 residues in the CDR3. The V segment lost 1 base and the J segment 2 bases; nucleotides outside the gene matches: 8. The CDR3 is CASSLLGTGGTLTDTQYF. The CDR3 DNA is TGTGCCAGCAGTTTATTAGGGACAGGGGGTACCCTCACAGATACGCAGTATTTT. Full variable domain (remainder filled in from reference TRBV28 and TRBJ2-3): DVKVTQSSRYLVKRTGEKVFLECVQDMDHENMFWYRQDPGLGLRLIYFSYDVKMKEKGDIPEGYSVSREKKERFSLILESASTNQTSMYLCASSLLGTGGTLTDTQYFGPGTRLTVL.

In this sample, this clonotype turned up many times. The CDR3 DNA follows: TGTGCCAGCAGCTTAGCGCGAAATGAGCAGTTCTTC. Translation gives CASSLARNEQFF. V is TRBV7-6 and J is TRBJ2-1; no firm D call. The CDR3 spans 12 residues. The V end was cut by 0 bases, the J end by 7 bases, with 4 bases between. The germline V gene encodes CDR1 SGHVS and CDR2 FNYEAQ. Full variable domain (outside the CDR3, taken from reference TRBV7-6 and TRBJ2-1): GAGVSQSPRYKVTKRGQDVALRCDPISGHVSLYWYRQALGQGPEFLTYFNYEAQQDKSGLPNDRFSAERPEGSISTLTIQRTEQRDSAMYRCASSLARNEQFFGPGTRLTVL.

This clonotype was seen repeatedly, ten times or more. The chain links TRBV7-6 to TRBJ1-1, with D hard to call. Germline-derived CDR1 and CDR2 are SGHVS and FNYEAQ. The CDR3 extends over 13 amino acids. The germline V and J ends were trimmed by 4 bases and 5 bases, with 11 bases remaining between them. The CDR3 here is CASSSSGRTEAFF. As DNA, the CDR3 is TGTGCCAGCAGCTCATCGGGGAGGACTGAAGCTTTCTTT.

This chain links TRBV5-1 with TRBJ2-1; 7 positions agree with TRBD2. There are 12 residues in the CDR3. V trimming: 7 bases; J trimming: 6 bases; junction bases outside the gene matches: 4. Germline lookup yields CDR1 SGHRS and CDR2 YFSETQ. CDR3: CASLGGGNEQFF. The CDR3 bases are TGCGCCAGCTTGGGGGGGGGCAATGAGCAGTTCTTC.

This chain joins TRBV5-6 and TRBJ2-1, with D perhaps TRBD2 (6 bases). V lost 4 bases and J lost 10, with 21 bases in between. The germline V gene has CDR1 SGHDT and CDR2 YYEEEE. The CDR3 consists of 15 residues. CDR3 in amino acids: CASSPEGLPISEQFF. The DNA for the CDR3 is TGTGCCAGCAGCCCGGAGGGGCTACCTATCTCCGAGCAGTTCTTC.

The chain carries TRBV5-1 and TRBJ2-1, with 7 bases that match TRBD1. CDR1 SGHRS and CDR2 YFSETQ come from the germline V gene. The V segment lost 3 bases and the J segment 5 bases; nucleotides outside the gene matches: 8. The CDR3 is 15 residues long. The CDR3 protein is CASSSGQVTDNEQFF. CDR3 sequence (DNA): TGCGCCAGCAGCTCCGGACAGGTCACCGACAATGAGCAGTTCTTC.

The chain has TRBV15 and TRBJ2-1, with 8 bases that match TRBD1. The CDR3 has 16 amino acids. Looked up from germline, CDR1 is LNHNV and CDR2 is YYDKDF (reference sequence). The V and J ends lost 3 bases and 9 bases, in that order; junction bases with no gene match: 13. The CDR3 DNA reads TGTGCCACCAGCAGGAACACAGGGGGTGGAAAATTTGAGCAGTTCTTC. It specifies CATSRNTGGGKFEQFF.

The chain recombines TRBV29-1 with TRBJ1-2; maybe TRBD1 (5 bases). CDR1 is SQVTM, CDR2 ANQGSEA, per germline. The CDR3 loop spans 12 amino acids. V lost 5 bases and J 4 bases, leaving 11 bases between the germline ends. The CDR3 coding sequence is TGCAGCGTTCCAGACAGCCCCTATGGCTACACCTTC. Translated: CSVPDSPYGYTF. The whole variable domain, remainder taken from reference TRBV29-1 and TRBJ1-2, is SAVISQKPSRDICQRGTSLTIQCQVDSQVTMMFWYRQQPGQSLTLIATANQGSEATYESGFVIDKFPISRPNLTFSTLTVSNMSPEDSSIYLCSVPDSPYGYTFGSGTRLTVV.

This clonotype appeared a few times. The chain employs TRBV7-2 and TRBJ2-1, with 11 bases fitting TRBD2. With 5 bases clipped from V and 2 bases from J, the junction kept 5 bases outside the gene matches. Germline assignment: CDR1 SGHTA and CDR2 FQGNSA. CDR3 size: 16 residues. The CDR3 spells CASSQLAGDTYNEQFF. CDR3 bases: TGTGCCAGCAGCCAACTAGCGGGGGACACCTACAATGAGCAGTTCTTC.

The V call is TRBV20-1, the J call TRBJ2-2; a possible D gene is TRBD2 (6 bases). The CDR3 spans 16 residues. Trimming took off 3 bases at V and 1 base at J, with 15 bases between the two ends. From germline, CDR1 is DFQATT and CDR2 SNEGSKA (reference sequence). The CDR3 bases are TGCAGTGCTAGCCCGGGGGTGATCGGGAACACCGGGGAGCTGTTTTTT. Translation: CSASPGVIGNTGELFF.

This clonotype was observed a few times. The rearrangement links TRBV25-1 to TRBJ1-2; D not certain. The CDR3 covers 13 residues. Trimming left V 3 bases short and J 4 bases short, with 9 bases between. Germline V gives CDR1 MGHDK, CDR2 SYGVNS. For the CDR3, the DNA is TGTGCCAGCAGTGAGGGGTTCAGCTATGGCTACACCTTC. Its protein product is CASSEGFSYGYTF.

This chain connects TRBV7-6 to TRBJ1-1, with a weak D call TRBD1 (5 bases). V gave up 4 bases and J gave up 5 bases, with 17 bases separating them. Germline CDR1 reads SGHVS; CDR2 reads FNYEAQ. The CDR3 spans 15 residues. CDR3 region: CASSSGSFPGTEAFF. The CDR3 nucleotides are TGTGCCAGCAGCTCAGGGAGTTTTCCGGGGACTGAAGCTTTCTTT.

This clonotype came up a few times. The rearrangement uses TRBV2 and TRBJ1-4; no clear D gene. The CDR3 sequence is 14 residues long. The V end lost 1 base, the J end lost 4 bases, and 7 bases lay between the germline ends. Germline V gene sequence: CDR1 SNHLY, CDR2 FYNNEI. This CDR3 reads CASSEGQYNEKLFF. DNA for the CDR3: TGTGCCAGCAGTGAAGGGCAGTATAATGAAAAACTGTTTTTT.

The CDR3, as DNA: TGTGCCAGCAGCGACTCTAGCGTACAAGAGACCCAGTACTTC. Protein sequence: CASSDSSVQETQYF. This chain connects TRBV9 to TRBJ2-5, with D possibly matching TRBD2 (6 bases). CDR1 is SGDLS and CDR2 is YYNGEE in the germline V gene. This CDR3 contains 14 residues. The germline V and J ends were trimmed by 3 bases and 2 bases, with 11 bases remaining between them. The variable domain in full, completed from reference TRBV9 and TRBJ2-5, reads DSGVTQTPKHLITATGQRVTLRCSPRSGDLSVYWYQQSLDQGLQFLIQYYNGEERAKGNILERFSAQQFPDLHSELNLSSLELGDSALYFCASSDSSVQETQYFGPGTRLLVL.

The CDR3 spells CASSLTGRPLHF. Here the CDR3 DNA reads TGTGCCAGCAGTTTAACAGGGAGACCCCTCCACTTT. V and J are TRBV7-6 and TRBJ1-6; a possible D gene is TRBD1 (6 bases). V lost 6 bases and J 12 bases, leaving 12 bases between the germline ends. The CDR3 is 12 amino acids. The germline CDR1 and CDR2 sequences are SGHVS and FNYEAQ.

The chain uses TRBV12-5 and TRBJ2-1; 7 nucleotides agree with TRBD1. The CDR3 length is 13 residues. Germline lookup yields CDR1 LGHNT and CDR2 FRNRAP. Unmatched junction bases numbered 8, after V lost 6 bases and J lost 9 bases. The CDR3 region is CASGRTGVAEQFF. CDR3 bases: TGTGCTAGTGGCCGGACAGGTGTGGCTGAGCAGTTCTTC.

Only a few counts were recorded for this clonotype. This rearrangement joins TRBV4-1 to TRBJ1-2; D unclear. Between the trimmed V and J ends, which lost 1 base and 2 bases, there was a span of 17 bases. CDR1 MGHRA and CDR2 YSYEKL come from the germline V gene. This CDR3 comprises 17 residues. The CDR3 bases are TGCGCCAGCAGCCAAGGGGTATTTAGTGTGTTGAACTATGGCTACACCTTC. Translated, it gives CASSQGVFSVLNYGYTF.

Ten or more counts support this clonotype. The chain uses TRBV4-3 and TRBJ2-4, with no clear D. With 0 bases removed from V and 0 bases from J, the gap between germline ends came to 9 bases. The germline gives CDR1 LGHNA, CDR2 YSLEER. This CDR3 spans 16 amino acids. CDR3 bases: TGCGCCAGCAGCCAAGAGTGGCACCTAGCCAAAAACATTCAGTACTTC. Translation gives CASSQEWHLAKNIQYF.

This clonotype turned up a few times. The chain employs TRBV23-1 and TRBJ1-2, with D unclear. TRBV23-1 is annotated as an ORF whose role is uncertain. The CDR3 runs 18 residues. V lost 4 bases to trimming and J lost 0 bases, with 21 bases between them. CDR3 residues: CASSPNRKYPGTNYGYTF. The CDR3 DNA reads as TGCGCCAGCAGTCCAAATCGGAAGTACCCGGGCACTAACTATGGCTACACCTTC.

This clonotype appeared many times. The chain links TRBV7-6 to TRBJ2-7; D remains ambiguous. Germline V CDR1 and CDR2: SGHVS, FNYEAQ. With 1 base removed from V and 0 bases from J, the gap between germline ends came to 10 bases. The CDR3 has 15 residues. In DNA form, the CDR3 reads TGTGCCAGCAGCTTAGGTACCGCTAGCTCCTACGAGCAGTACGTC. Protein sequence: CASSLGTASSYEQYV.

The chain is built from TRBV27 and TRBJ1-2; 7 bases align to TRBD1. Per germline, CDR1 MNHEY and CDR2 SMNVEV (reference sequence). The CDR3 covers 13 residues. The trim removed 4 bases at V and 8 bases at J, leaving 7 bases unmatched. This CDR3 reads CASSSSRTGGYTF. The DNA for the CDR3 is TGTGCCAGCAGTTCATCCAGGACAGGCGGCTACACCTTC.

This clonotype was counted ten times or more. The rearrangement joins TRBV4-1 to TRBJ2-1; TRBD2 matches 9 bases. The CDR3 runs 15 residues. The J segment lost 7 bases and the V segment lost 0 bases, leaving 4 bases of the junction unmatched. The germline V gene encodes CDR1 MGHRA and CDR2 YSYEKL. The CDR3 loop is CASSQDSGGRNEQFF. The CDR3 region has the DNA TGCGCCAGCAGCCAAGACAGCGGGGGGAGGAATGAGCAGTTCTTC.

This clonotype was seen repeatedly, ten times or more. J is TRBJ2-7 and V is TRBV7-6, with no clear D. Germline CDR1 is SGHVS and CDR2 is FNYEAQ. The CDR3 covers 14 residues. The V end was cut by 4 bases, the J end by 5 bases, with 15 bases between. The CDR3 DNA reads as TGTGCCAGCAGCTCGGATTTTGGGTCCGACGAGCAGTACTTC. This codes for CASSSDFGSDEQYF.

The genes are TRBV12-3 or TRBV12-4 and TRBJ1-3; 10 bases match TRBD1. V shed 7 bases, J shed 8 bases, and the junction held 8 bases outside the gene matches. The CDR3 is made up of 14 amino acids. CDR3 region: CASTIDRGLYTIYF. The DNA of the CDR3 is TGTGCCAGCACCATTGACAGGGGGCTGTACACCATATATTTT.

This clonotype appeared a few times. This rearrangement joins TRBV6-5 to TRBJ2-1, with a weak D call TRBD2 (6 bases). Trimming shortened V by 0 bases and J by 5 bases, and 11 bases separated the two germline ends. Looked up from germline, CDR1 is MNHEY and CDR2 is SVGAGI. CDR3 size: 15 residues. The chain's CDR3 is CASSYSTGVHNEQFF. The CDR3 bases are TGTGCCAGCAGTTACTCGACGGGGGTTCACAATGAGCAGTTCTTC.

This clonotype has more than one count but fewer than ten. This chain links TRBV7-6 with TRBJ1-6; possible D gene TRBD1, 6 bases. The germline CDR1 and CDR2 sequences are SGHVS and FNYEAQ. The CDR3 sequence is 13 residues long. V was shortened by 4 bases and J by 8 bases, with 9 bases between the two germline ends. The CDR3: CASSSGQYSPLHF. The CDR3 DNA follows: TGTGCCAGCAGCTCCGGACAGTATTCACCCCTCCACTTT. Looking up the rest from reference TRBV7-6 and TRBJ1-6 gives the full variable domain: GAGVSQSPRYKVTKRGQDVALRCDPISGHVSLYWYRQALGQGPEFLTYFNYEAQQDKSGLPNDRFSAERPEGSISTLTIQRTEQRDSAMYRCASSSGQYSPLHFGNGTRLTVT.

CDR3: CSAPGTGTGEEKLFF. Written as DNA, the CDR3 is TGCAGTGCTCCTGGGACCGGGACAGGGGAAGAAAAACTGTTTTTT. This chain joins TRBV20-1 and TRBJ1-4, with 10 bases fitting TRBD1. Per the germline V gene, CDR1 is DFQATT and CDR2 is SNEGSKA (reference sequence). V lost 5 bases to trimming and J lost 8 bases; unmatched junction nucleotides: 11. This CDR3 is built from 15 residues.

The rearrangement uses TRBV27 and TRBJ2-7, with D maybe TRBD1 (6 bases). Germline-derived CDR1 and CDR2 are MNHEY and SMNVEV (reference sequence). Trimming removed 5 bases from V and 3 bases from J, with 20 bases in between. This CDR3 has 16 residues. DNA of the CDR3: TGTGCCAGCAGTATGCGGCCCCCGGGACAAAACTACGAGCAGTACTTC. Translated, it gives CASSMRPPGQNYEQYF.

J is TRBJ1-1 and V is TRBV7-9; D is uncertain. The ends were cut back, 3 bases at V and 8 bases at J, with 10 bases in the middle. Germline CDR1 is SEHNR and CDR2 is FQNEAQ (reference sequence). The CDR3 length is 12 residues. The CDR3 DNA sequence: TGTGCCAGCAGCTTGCGGACGGAGGAAGCTTTCTTT. As protein: CASSLRTEEAFF. Based on the CDR3 plus reference TRBV7-9 and TRBJ1-1, the full variable domain is DTGVSQNPRHKITKRGQNVTFRCDPISEHNRLYWYRQTLGQGPEFLTYFQNEAQLEKSRLLSDRFSAERPKGSFSTLEIQRTEQGDSAMYLCASSLRTEEAFFGQGTRLTVV.

The V call is TRBV4-1, the J call TRBJ2-7, with D tentatively TRBD1 (5 bases). The germline V and J ends were trimmed by 3 bases and 3 bases, with 12 bases remaining between them. Germline CDR1 and CDR2: MGHRA and YSYEKL. The CDR3 consists of 14 residues. For the CDR3, the DNA is TGCGCCAGCAGCCATGGGGCAGGAAGCTACGAGCAGTACTTC. Protein: CASSHGAGSYEQYF.